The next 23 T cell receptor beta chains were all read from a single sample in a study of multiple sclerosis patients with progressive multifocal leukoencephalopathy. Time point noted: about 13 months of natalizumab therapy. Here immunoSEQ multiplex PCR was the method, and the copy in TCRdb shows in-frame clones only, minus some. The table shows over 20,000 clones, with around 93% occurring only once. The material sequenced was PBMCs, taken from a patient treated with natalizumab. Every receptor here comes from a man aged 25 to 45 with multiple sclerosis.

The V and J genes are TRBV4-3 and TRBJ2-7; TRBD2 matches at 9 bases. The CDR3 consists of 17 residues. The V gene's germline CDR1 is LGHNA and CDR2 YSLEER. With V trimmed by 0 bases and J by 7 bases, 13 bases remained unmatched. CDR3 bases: TGCGCCAGCAGCCAAGATAGGGTGGTAGCGGGAGTCGGAGAGCAGTACTTC. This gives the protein CASSQDRVVAGVGEQYF.

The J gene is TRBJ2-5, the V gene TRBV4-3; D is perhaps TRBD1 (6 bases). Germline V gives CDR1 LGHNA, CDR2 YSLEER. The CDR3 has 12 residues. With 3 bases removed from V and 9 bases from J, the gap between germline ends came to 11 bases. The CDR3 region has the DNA TGCGCCAGCAGCCAGGGGGCCAGTGCCCAGTACTTC. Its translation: CASSQGASAQYF.

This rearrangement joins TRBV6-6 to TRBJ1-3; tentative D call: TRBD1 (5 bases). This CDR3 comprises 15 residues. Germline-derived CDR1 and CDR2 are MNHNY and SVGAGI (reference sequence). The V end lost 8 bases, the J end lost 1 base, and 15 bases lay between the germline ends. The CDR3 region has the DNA TGTGCCAGCGCCCCACCCGGGGGATCTGGAAACACCATATATTTT. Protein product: CASAPPGGSGNTIYF.

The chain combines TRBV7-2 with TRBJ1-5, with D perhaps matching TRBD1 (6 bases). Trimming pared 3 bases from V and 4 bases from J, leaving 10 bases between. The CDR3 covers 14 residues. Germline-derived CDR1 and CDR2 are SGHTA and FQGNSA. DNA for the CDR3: TGTGCCAGCAGCTTGTACAGGGATAATCAGCCCCAGCATTTT. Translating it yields CASSLYRDNQPQHF.

This chain's CDR3 is CASSDDRGSEKLFF. CDR3 nucleotide sequence: TGTGCCAGCAGTGACGACAGGGGGTCTGAAAAACTGTTTTTT. J is TRBJ1-4 and V is TRBV25-1; 9 bases match TRBD1. The V gene's germline CDR1 is MGHDK and CDR2 SYGVNS. V gave up 3 bases and J gave up 7 bases; unmatched junction bases: 3. The CDR3 length is 14 residues.

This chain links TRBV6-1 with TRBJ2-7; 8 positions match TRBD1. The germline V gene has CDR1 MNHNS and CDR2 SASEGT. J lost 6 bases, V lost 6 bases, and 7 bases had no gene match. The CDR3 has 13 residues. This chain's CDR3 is CASRGDRGSEQYF. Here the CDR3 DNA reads TGTGCCAGCAGGGGCGACAGGGGAAGCGAGCAGTACTTC.

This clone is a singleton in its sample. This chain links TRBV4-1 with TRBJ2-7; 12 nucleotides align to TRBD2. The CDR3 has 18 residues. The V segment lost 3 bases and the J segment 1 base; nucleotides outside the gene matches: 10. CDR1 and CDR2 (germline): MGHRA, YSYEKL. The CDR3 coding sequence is TGCGCCAGCAGCCATCTAGCGGGAGGGCCTATGGTATCCTACGAGCAGTACTTC. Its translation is CASSHLAGGPMVSYEQYF.

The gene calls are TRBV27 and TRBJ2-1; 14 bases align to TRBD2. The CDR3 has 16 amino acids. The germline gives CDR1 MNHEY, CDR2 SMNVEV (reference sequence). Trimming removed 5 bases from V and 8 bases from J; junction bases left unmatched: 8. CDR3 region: CASSARGTSGSYEQFF. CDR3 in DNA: TGTGCCAGCAGTGCTAGAGGGACTAGCGGGAGCTATGAGCAGTTCTTC.

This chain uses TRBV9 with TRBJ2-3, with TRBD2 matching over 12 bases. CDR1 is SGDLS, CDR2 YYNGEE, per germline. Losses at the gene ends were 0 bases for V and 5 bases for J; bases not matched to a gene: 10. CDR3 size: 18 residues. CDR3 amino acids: CASSVGTSGTQTRDTQYF. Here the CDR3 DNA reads TGTGCCAGCAGCGTAGGGACTAGCGGGACCCAAACCAGAGATACGCAGTATTTT.

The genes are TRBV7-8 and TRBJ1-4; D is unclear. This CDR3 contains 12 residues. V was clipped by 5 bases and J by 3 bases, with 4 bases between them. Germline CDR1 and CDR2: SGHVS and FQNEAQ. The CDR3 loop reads CASSPSNEKLFF. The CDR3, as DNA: TGTGCCAGCAGCCCATCTAATGAAAAACTGTTTTTT.

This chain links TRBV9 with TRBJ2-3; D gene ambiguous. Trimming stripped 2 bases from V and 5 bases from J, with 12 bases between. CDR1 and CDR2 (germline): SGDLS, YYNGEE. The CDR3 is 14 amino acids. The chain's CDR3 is CASSVSGKVDTQYF. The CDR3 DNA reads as TGTGCCAGCAGCGTGTCTGGGAAAGTAGATACGCAGTATTTT. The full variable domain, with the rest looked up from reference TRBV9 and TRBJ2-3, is DSGVTQTPKHLITATGQRVTLRCSPRSGDLSVYWYQQSLDQGLQFLIQYYNGEERAKGNILERFSAQQFPDLHSELNLSSLELGDSALYFCASSVSGKVDTQYFGPGTRLTVL.

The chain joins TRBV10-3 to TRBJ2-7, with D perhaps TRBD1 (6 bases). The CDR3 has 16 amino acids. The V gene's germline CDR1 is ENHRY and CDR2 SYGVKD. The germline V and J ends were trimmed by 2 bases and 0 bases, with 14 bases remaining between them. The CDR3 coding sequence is TGTGCCATCAGTGAGGGTCCAGGGGAAGGCTCCTACGAGCAGTACGTC. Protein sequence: CAISEGPGEGSYEQYV.

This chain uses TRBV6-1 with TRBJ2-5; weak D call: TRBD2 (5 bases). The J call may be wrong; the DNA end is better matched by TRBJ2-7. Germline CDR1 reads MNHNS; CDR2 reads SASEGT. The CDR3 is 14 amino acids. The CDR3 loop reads CASSLGPAADEQYF. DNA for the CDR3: TGTGCCAGCAGTCTCGGACCAGCAGCGGACGAGCAGTACTTC.

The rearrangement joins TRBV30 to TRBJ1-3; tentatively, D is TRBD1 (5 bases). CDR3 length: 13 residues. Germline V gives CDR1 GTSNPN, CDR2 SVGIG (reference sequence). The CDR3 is CGWDPSSGNTIYF. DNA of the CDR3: TGTGGGTGGGACCCCAGCTCTGGAAACACCATATATTTT.

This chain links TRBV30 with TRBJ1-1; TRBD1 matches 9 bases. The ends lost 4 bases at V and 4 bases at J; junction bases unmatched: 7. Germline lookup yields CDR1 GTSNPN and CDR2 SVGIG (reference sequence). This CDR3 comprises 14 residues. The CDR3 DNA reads TGTGCCTGGACCTCCGGACAGGGGTTCACTGAAGCTTTCTTT. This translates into CAWTSGQGFTEAFF.

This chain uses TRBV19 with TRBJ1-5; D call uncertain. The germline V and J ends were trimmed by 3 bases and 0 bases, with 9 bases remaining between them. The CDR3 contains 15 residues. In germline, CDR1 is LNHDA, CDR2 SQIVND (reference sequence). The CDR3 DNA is TGTGCCAGTAGTATTATGTCATATAGCAATCAGCCCCAGCATTTT. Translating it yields CASSIMSYSNQPQHF.

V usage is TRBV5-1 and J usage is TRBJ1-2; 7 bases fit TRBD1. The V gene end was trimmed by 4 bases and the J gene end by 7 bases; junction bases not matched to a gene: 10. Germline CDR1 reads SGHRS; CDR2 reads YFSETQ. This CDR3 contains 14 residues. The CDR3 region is CASSNSPTGLGYTF. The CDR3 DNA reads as TGCGCCAGCAGCAATAGCCCGACAGGGCTTGGCTACACCTTC.

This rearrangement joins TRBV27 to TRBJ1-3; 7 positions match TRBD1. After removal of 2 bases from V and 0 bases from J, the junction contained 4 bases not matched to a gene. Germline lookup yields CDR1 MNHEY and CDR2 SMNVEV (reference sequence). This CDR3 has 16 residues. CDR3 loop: CASSLRTGFSGNTIYF. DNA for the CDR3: TGTGCCAGCAGTTTACGGACAGGCTTCTCTGGAAACACCATATATTTT.

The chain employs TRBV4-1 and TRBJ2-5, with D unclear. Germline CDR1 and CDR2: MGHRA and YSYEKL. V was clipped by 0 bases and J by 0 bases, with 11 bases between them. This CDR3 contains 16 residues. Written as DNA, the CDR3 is TGCGCCAGCAGCCAAGATCTTAGTGGCGACCAAGAGACCCAGTACTTC. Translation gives CASSQDLSGDQETQYF.

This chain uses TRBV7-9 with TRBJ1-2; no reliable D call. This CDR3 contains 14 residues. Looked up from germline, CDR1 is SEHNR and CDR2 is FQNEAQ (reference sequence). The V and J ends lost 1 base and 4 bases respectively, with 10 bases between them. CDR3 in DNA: TGTGCCAGCAGCTTAGTAAGGACCTTCTATGGCTACACCTTC. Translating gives CASSLVRTFYGYTF.

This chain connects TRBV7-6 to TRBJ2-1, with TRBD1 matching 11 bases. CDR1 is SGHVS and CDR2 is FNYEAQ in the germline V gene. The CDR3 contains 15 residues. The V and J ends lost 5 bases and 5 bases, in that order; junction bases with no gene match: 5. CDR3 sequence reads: CASSAPGQGDNEQFF. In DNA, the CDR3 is TGTGCCAGCAGCGCACCGGGACAGGGGGACAATGAGCAGTTCTTC.

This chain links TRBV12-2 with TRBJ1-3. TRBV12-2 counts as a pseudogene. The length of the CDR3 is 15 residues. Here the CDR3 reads CASRFFWSYGNTIYF. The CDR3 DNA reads TGTGCAAGTCGGTTTTTCTGGTCTTACGGGAACACCATATATTTT.

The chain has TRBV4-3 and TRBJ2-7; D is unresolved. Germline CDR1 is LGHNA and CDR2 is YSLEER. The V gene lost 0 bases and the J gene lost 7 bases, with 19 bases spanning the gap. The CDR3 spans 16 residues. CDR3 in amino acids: CASSQEGSKTLWEQYV. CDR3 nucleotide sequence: TGCGCCAGCAGCCAAGAGGGGTCCAAGACCCTATGGGAGCAGTACGTC.